One sample yielded the 9 T cell receptor beta chains listed below, sequenced in a study of Ad26.COV2.S vaccination and SARS-CoV-2 variants. The protocol was immunoSEQ multiplex PCR, while the TCRdb copy is restricted to in-frame clones and leaves out a portion. Of 450,000 to 550,000 clones in the sample, roughly nine tenths were seen once. Treatment noted: 15 to 20 received Ad26.COV2.S at low or high dose, single or two shots; five or six received placebo; per-sample allocation not given. On day 63 after the first injection, vaccine and placebo recipients gave samples. The source material was peripheral blood, sampled in a trial of Ad26.COV2.S vaccine versus placebo. These receptors all come from a person between 18 and 65 years old who received the Ad26.COV2.S COVID-19 vaccine or a placebo.

The rearrangement uses TRBV5-1 and TRBJ2-3, with TRBD1 identical over 11 bases. Germline values: CDR1 SGHRS, CDR2 YFSETQ. This CDR3 spans 16 amino acids. The V segment lost 3 bases and the J segment 2 bases; nucleotides outside the gene matches: 5. As DNA, the CDR3 is TGCGCCAGCAGCTATGGACAGGGGGCCTACACAGATACGCAGTATTTT. Its translation: CASSYGQGAYTDTQYF.

The V gene is TRBV5-4, the J gene TRBJ1-2, with 7 bases matching TRBD1. CDR3 length: 15 amino acids. Germline loops: CDR1 SGHNT, CDR2 YYREEE (reference sequence). V trimming: 1 base; J trimming: 1 base; junction bases outside the gene matches: 4. As DNA, the CDR3 is TGTGCCAGCAGCTTGCCCGGGACAGATAACTATGGCTACACCTTC. Translating gives CASSLPGTDNYGYTF.

V gene TRBV28 combines with J gene TRBJ2-7; perhaps TRBD2 as D (5 bases). This CDR3 comprises 15 residues. V lost 3 bases, J lost 0 bases, and 12 bases lay in between. CDR1 is MDHEN and CDR2 is SYDVKM in the germline V gene. The CDR3 loop is CASSFFLGSSYEQYF. CDR3 DNA: TGTGCCAGCAGTTTCTTCTTGGGGAGCTCCTACGAGCAGTACTTC.

The chain recombines TRBV11-3 with TRBJ2-2; a possible D gene is TRBD2 (6 bases). CDR3 size: 16 residues. V lost 4 bases and J lost 5, with 17 bases in between. CDR1 SGHNT and CDR2 YENEEA come from the germline V gene. The CDR3 DNA reads as TGTGCCAGCAGCTGGAGGGATGGGCCGTTGACCGGGGAGCTGTTTTTT. This gives the protein CASSWRDGPLTGELFF.

The chain uses TRBV28 and TRBJ2-7, with 7 bases matching TRBD2. The germline gives CDR1 MDHEN, CDR2 SYDVKM. Trimming cost V 9 bases and J 2 bases; bases outside gene matches: 10. The CDR3 is made up of 14 amino acids. CDR3 residues: CASDRPGGAYEQYF. The CDR3 DNA follows: TGTGCCAGTGACCGACCTGGGGGGGCCTACGAGCAGTACTTC. Drawing the rest from reference TRBV28 and TRBJ2-7, the complete variable domain is DVKVTQSSRYLVKRTGEKVFLECVQDMDHENMFWYRQDPGLGLRLIYFSYDVKMKEKGDIPEGYSVSREKKERFSLILESASTNQTSMYLCASDRPGGAYEQYFGPGTRLTVT.

The V call is TRBV12-5, the J call TRBJ1-1; D remains unclear. Germline values: CDR1 LGHNT, CDR2 FRNRAP. This CDR3 is built from 13 residues. Trimming shortened V by 6 bases and J by 6 bases, and 14 bases separated the two germline ends. The DNA of the CDR3 is TGTGCTAGTGGACGGCCGGGCTTCCCTGAAGCTTTCTTT. Translating gives CASGRPGFPEAFF.

This clone was seen a few times. The CDR3 nucleotides are TGTGCCAGCAGCAATAGGGGTTTAGGTCAGCCCCAGCATTTT. Translating gives CASSNRGLGQPQHF. The gene calls are TRBV7-2 and TRBJ1-5, with D maybe TRBD1 (5 bases). Germline assignment: CDR1 SGHTA and CDR2 FQGNSA. The CDR3 is made up of 14 amino acids. V lost 5 bases, J lost 6 bases, and 14 bases lay in between. Full variable domain (missing parts from reference TRBV7-2 and TRBJ1-5): GAGVSQSPSNKVTEKGKDVELRCDPISGHTALYWYRQSLGQGLEFLIYFQGNSAPDKSGLPSDRFSAERTGGSVSTLTIQRTQQEDSAVYLCASSNRGLGQPQHFGDGTRLSIL.

The chain has TRBV23-1 and TRBJ1-2; 7 positions agree with TRBD1. TRBV23-1 is placed among ORFs of uncertain function. The CDR3 consists of 16 residues. Trimming took 5 bases from V and 2 from J; bases not matched to a gene: 11. CDR3 in DNA: TGCGCCAGCAGTACACACCAGAGGACAGGCAACTATGGCTACACCTTC. Protein product: CASSTHQRTGNYGYTF.

The chain couples TRBV18 to TRBJ1-6; D not certain. CDR1 is KGHSH and CDR2 is LQKENI in the germline V gene. The CDR3 loop spans 15 amino acids. Trimming shortened V by 2 bases and J by 9 bases, and 14 bases separated the two germline ends. The CDR3 here is CASSPFVPWSSPLHF. The CDR3, as DNA: TGTGCCAGCTCACCATTCGTGCCTTGGTCTTCACCCCTCCACTTT.